This passage covers 25 T cell receptor beta chains from one sample sequenced in a study of T cell repertoires in cytomegalovirus infection. No antigen is known for these receptors. One entry per CDR3 protein results from TCRdb running MiXCR on the reads. Altogether approximately 70,000 distinct CDR3 sequences are present, about 23% being singletons, with the ten largest covering 79%. Sequencing was performed on PBMCs, sequenced either directly or after in vitro stimulation (not recorded which). The receptors were gathered from a human donor in good health (CMV status not recorded). Some clones in this sample may be carry-over from other donors' samples.

There are a few counts of this clonotype. This sequence joins TRBV15 and TRBJ2-6, with D possibly TRBD1 on 6 matching bases. In germline, CDR1 is LNHNV, CDR2 YYDKDF (reference sequence). The CDR3 sequence is 19 residues long. Trimming cost V 1 base and J 1 base, with 17 bases left between them. This CDR3 is CATSRGLQGTGSGANVLTF. CDR3 in DNA: TGTGCCACCAGCAGAGGCCTCCAGGGGACGGGGTCTGGGGCCAACGTCCTGACTTTC.

A few counts support this clonotype. V gene TRBV28 combines with J gene TRBJ1-5; 9 bases are shared with TRBD1. Germline trimming cut 6 bases from V and 5 bases from J; bases unmatched to any gene: 5. The CDR3 extends over 14 amino acids. Germline V gene sequence: CDR1 MDHEN, CDR2 SYDVKM. CDR3 sequence: CASRSGTGHQPQHF. Here the CDR3 DNA reads TGTGCCAGCAGATCCGGGACAGGGCATCAGCCCCAGCATTTT. The variable domain in full, with the rest retrieved from reference TRBV28 and TRBJ1-5, is DVKVTQSSRYLVKRTGEKVFLECVQDMDHENMFWYRQDPGLGLRLIYFSYDVKMKEKGDIPEGYSVSREKKERFSLILESASTNQTSMYLCASRSGTGHQPQHFGDGTRLSIL.

In this sample, this clonotype turned up a few times. The chain links TRBV19 to TRBJ1-5; 7 nucleotides align to TRBD1. The CDR3 is made up of 15 amino acids. Germline trimming cut 4 bases from V and 5 bases from J; bases unmatched to any gene: 8. The germline gives CDR1 LNHDA, CDR2 SQIVND (reference sequence). CDR3 DNA: TGTGCCAGTAGTAGCGGGACAGCCTTTGATCAGCCCCAGCATTTT. Translation gives CASSSGTAFDQPQHF.

DNA of the CDR3: TGTGCCAGCAATCTAGCGTCATCCTACAATGAGCAGTTCTTC. Encoded protein: CASNLASSYNEQFF. The rearrangement joins TRBV6-6 to TRBJ2-1; possibly TRBD2 for D (6 bases). Germline values: CDR1 MNHNY, CDR2 SVGAGI (reference sequence). The CDR3 is made up of 14 amino acids. Trimming took 7 bases from V and 1 from J, leaving 11 bases between them.

The chain couples TRBV7-3 to TRBJ2-4; unclear D gene. This CDR3 region has 13 residues. The V gene lost 5 bases and the J gene lost 5 bases, with 10 bases spanning the gap. CDR1 is SGHTA, CDR2 FQGTGA, per germline. This chain's CDR3 is CASSPSSQNIQYF. In DNA, the CDR3 is TGTGCCAGCAGCCCCTCTTCTCAAAACATTCAGTACTTC.

The chain carries TRBV27 and TRBJ2-7; D not certain. The length of the CDR3 is 14 residues. V lost 1 base and J lost 2, with 9 bases in between. Germline CDR1 and CDR2: MNHEY and SMNVEV (reference sequence). The CDR3 is CASSLYSTPYEQYF. CDR3 nucleotides: TGTGCCAGCAGTTTATACAGCACTCCCTACGAGCAGTACTTC.

V gene TRBV6-1 combines with J gene TRBJ2-5; 11 bases fit TRBD2. Per the germline V gene, CDR1 is MNHNS and CDR2 is SASEGT. The CDR3 has 13 amino acids. V was clipped by 8 bases and J by 5 bases; unmatched bases: 4. CDR3 sequence reads: CASGLAGYETQYF. In nucleotides, the CDR3 is TGTGCCAGCGGACTAGCGGGCTATGAGACCCAGTACTTC.

In this sample, this clonotype turned up many times. The chain uses TRBV7-2 and TRBJ1-2, with 7 bases identical to TRBD1. V shed 3 bases and J 3 bases; nucleotides not matched to a gene: 4. The CDR3 loop spans 14 amino acids. Germline-derived CDR1 and CDR2 are SGHTA and FQGNSA. This CDR3 reads CASSFRGKDYGYTF. In DNA form, the CDR3 reads TGTGCCAGCAGCTTCAGGGGGAAGGACTATGGCTACACCTTC.

A word on this clonotype: Relative to the germline gene, one junction end is altered; a read error may explain this. This CDR3 is CAGSLRSGSRNEQFF. CDR3 coding DNA: TGTGCCGGCAGCTTAAGAAGCGGGAGCCGGAATGAGCAGTTCTTC. The chain recombines TRBV7-9 with TRBJ2-1, with TRBD2 identical over 8 bases. Germline CDR1 reads SEHNR; CDR2 reads FQNEAQ (reference sequence). This CDR3 is built from 15 residues.

This rearrangement joins TRBV11-3 to TRBJ2-1; TRBD2 aligns across 9 bases. The germline V gene has CDR1 SGHNT and CDR2 YENEEA. V trimming: 1 base; J trimming: 5 bases; junction bases outside the gene matches: 9. There are 17 residues in the CDR3. Here the CDR3 DNA reads TGTGCCAGCAGCTTAGGGGTTAGCGGGAGATCGGACAATGAGCAGTTCTTC. It codes for CASSLGVSGRSDNEQFF. The full variable domain, in which reference TRBV11-3 and TRBJ2-1 provide the parts outside the CDR3, is EAGVVQSPRYKIIEKKQPVAFWCNPISGHNTLYWYLQNLGQGPELLIRYENEEAVDDSQLPKDRFSAERLKGVDSTLKIQPAELGDSAVYLCASSLGVSGRSDNEQFFGPGTRLTVL.

A note on this clonotype: A junction boundary mismatches the germline segment, possibly from a read error. The DNA of the CDR3 is TGTGCCAGCAGTTTAACCAGCGGGAGAGGCAATAAGCAGTTCTTC. As protein: CASSLTSGRGNKQFF. This chain uses TRBV27 with TRBJ2-1, with 8 bases matching TRBD2. CDR3 length equals 15 residues. Germline loops: CDR1 MNHEY, CDR2 SMNVEV (reference sequence).

The chain combines TRBV7-2 with TRBJ2-6; 8 positions match TRBD2. The V and J ends lost 1 base and 1 base, in that order; junction bases with no gene match: 6. CDR3 length: 18 residues. The germline gives CDR1 SGHTA, CDR2 FQGNSA. The CDR3: CASSLVAGGRSGANVLTF. The DNA for the CDR3 is TGTGCCAGCAGCTTAGTGGCGGGAGGAAGGTCTGGGGCCAACGTCCTGACTTTC.

This clonotype turned up a few times. The chain carries TRBV7-6 and TRBJ2-7, with D perhaps TRBD1 (7 bases). V lost 1 base to trimming and J lost 6 bases, with 16 bases between them. Germline CDR1 reads SGHVS; CDR2 reads FNYEAQ. The CDR3 spans 15 residues. The CDR3 reads CASSLGGNQGGEQYF. DNA for the CDR3: TGTGCCAGCAGCTTAGGGGGGAATCAGGGGGGCGAGCAGTACTTC.

This clonotype was observed at least ten times. The chain links TRBV7-2 to TRBJ1-1; possible D gene TRBD1, 6 bases. V lost 4 bases and J 1 base, leaving 16 bases between the germline ends. The V gene's germline CDR1 is SGHTA and CDR2 FQGNSA. The CDR3 consists of 16 residues. CDR3: CASSSRWGGPNTEAFF. As DNA, the CDR3 is TGTGCCAGCAGCTCCCGGTGGGGGGGGCCGAACACTGAAGCTTTCTTT.

This clonotype appeared a few times. The V and J genes are TRBV5-5 and TRBJ1-1; 7 bases align to TRBD1. The CDR3 covers 13 residues. Germline values: CDR1 SGHKS, CDR2 YYEKEE (reference sequence). V dropped 4 bases and J dropped 3; count of bases not matched to a gene: 3. Here the CDR3 DNA reads TGTGCCAGCAGCGTTCAGGGGGACACTGAAGCTTTCTTT. Translated, it gives CASSVQGDTEAFF.

This clonotype was observed a few times. V and J are TRBV19 and TRBJ1-2, with D perhaps TRBD1 (6 bases). From germline, CDR1 is LNHDA and CDR2 SQIVND (reference sequence). Trimming removed 5 bases from V and 8 bases from J, with 21 bases in between. The CDR3 runs to 15 residues. The CDR3 nucleotides are TGTGCCAGTAGTTTACACGCCCGGGGGGGCACAGGCTACACCTTC. It translates to CASSLHARGGTGYTF. The variable domain in full, completed from reference TRBV19 and TRBJ1-2, reads DGGITQSPKYLFRKEGQNVTLSCEQNLNHDAMYWYRQDPGQGLRLIYYSQIVNDFQKGDIAEGYSVSREKKESFPLTVTSAQKNPTAFYLCASSLHARGGTGYTFGSGTRLTVV.

In this sample, this clonotype turned up many times. This rearrangement joins TRBV28 to TRBJ1-1, with 9 nucleotides matching TRBD1. The CDR3 has 18 amino acids. The germline gives CDR1 MDHEN, CDR2 SYDVKM. V was pared by 5 bases and J by 5 bases, with 18 bases of the junction left unmatched. The CDR3 region is CASSLTGGVGSGKTEAFF. In DNA, the CDR3 is TGTGCCAGCAGTCTCACAGGGGGCGTAGGATCGGGGAAGACTGAAGCTTTCTTT.

This clonotype was picked up a small number of times. This chain's CDR3 is CASSLGVRMFTGELFF. CDR3 DNA sequence: TGTGCCAGCAGCTTAGGGGTACGGATGTTCACCGGGGAGCTGTTTTTT. The chain links TRBV7-6 to TRBJ2-2, with D hard to call. V lost 1 base, J lost 4 bases, and 13 bases lay in between. Germline V gene data show CDR1 as SGHVS and CDR2 as FNYEAQ. The CDR3 length is 16 residues.

V and J are TRBV27 and TRBJ1-4; D gene ambiguous. Trimming cost V 1 base and J 0 bases, with 6 bases left between them. Germline loops: CDR1 MNHEY, CDR2 SMNVEV (reference sequence). The CDR3 has 15 amino acids. CDR3 protein: CASSLYPATNEKLFF. The CDR3 DNA sequence: TGTGCCAGCAGTTTATACCCAGCAACTAATGAAAAACTGTTTTTT.

About this clonotype itself: One junction end disagrees with the germline gene, perhaps due to a read error. The rearrangement uses TRBV12-3 or TRBV12-4 and TRBJ1-2; D not certain. The CDR3 is made up of 12 amino acids. The CDR3 DNA follows: TGTGCCAGCAGCCCCTCTTTCTATGGCCACACCTTC. Protein sequence: CASSPSFYGHTF.

This clonotype appeared a few times. V and J are TRBV2 and TRBJ1-6, with D perhaps matching TRBD1 (6 bases). The ends were cut back, 4 bases at V and 6 bases at J, with 16 bases in the middle. There are 16 residues in the CDR3. Germline CDR1 and CDR2: SNHLY and FYNNEI. The CDR3: CASSVQGVESNSPLHF. CDR3 bases: TGTGCCAGCAGTGTACAGGGAGTGGAGTCTAATTCACCCCTCCACTTT.

For the CDR3, the DNA is TGTGCCAGCAGCCCTACACCGAATAGCAATCAGCCCCAGCATTTT. Translated, it gives CASSPTPNSNQPQHF. This chain joins TRBV7-2 and TRBJ1-5; D gene unclear. Deletions cut 5 bases from V and 0 bases from J, with 11 bases between. Germline V gene data show CDR1 as SGHTA and CDR2 as FQGNSA. The CDR3 totals 15 residues.

For this clonotype: A junction end diverges from the germline sequence, so it may reflect a read error. The chain links TRBV28 to TRBJ2-1, with 12 bases that match TRBD2. The length of the CDR3 is 12 residues. CDR1 and CDR2 from the germline V gene are MDHEN and SYDVKM. CDR3 sequence (DNA): TGTGCCAGCAGTTTCCAGGGACTAGCGGGCCCTTTC. Translated: CASSFQGLAGPF.

J is TRBJ2-7 and V is TRBV28, with D maybe TRBD1 (5 bases). Germline CDR1 and CDR2: MDHEN and SYDVKM. V lost 2 bases to trimming and J lost 2 bases, with 7 bases between them. This CDR3 contains 13 residues. The CDR3 spells CASSLPGPYEQYF. The CDR3 nucleotides are TGTGCCAGCAGTTTACCAGGGCCCTACGAGCAGTACTTC. The whole variable domain, filled in from reference TRBV28 and TRBJ2-7, reads DVKVTQSSRYLVKRTGEKVFLECVQDMDHENMFWYRQDPGLGLRLIYFSYDVKMKEKGDIPEGYSVSREKKERFSLILESASTNQTSMYLCASSLPGPYEQYFGPGTRLTVT.

The CDR3 spells CASTQPRQGSGANVLTF. The CDR3 region has the DNA TGTGCCAGCACCCAACCCCGACAGGGGTCTGGGGCCAACGTCCTGACTTTC. The chain links TRBV6-2 or TRBV6-3 to TRBJ2-6, with 8 bases aligning to TRBD1. Germline values: CDR1 MNHEY, CDR2 SVGEGT. This CDR3 is built from 17 residues. J gave up 1 base and V 7 bases, and 9 bases lay outside the gene matches.